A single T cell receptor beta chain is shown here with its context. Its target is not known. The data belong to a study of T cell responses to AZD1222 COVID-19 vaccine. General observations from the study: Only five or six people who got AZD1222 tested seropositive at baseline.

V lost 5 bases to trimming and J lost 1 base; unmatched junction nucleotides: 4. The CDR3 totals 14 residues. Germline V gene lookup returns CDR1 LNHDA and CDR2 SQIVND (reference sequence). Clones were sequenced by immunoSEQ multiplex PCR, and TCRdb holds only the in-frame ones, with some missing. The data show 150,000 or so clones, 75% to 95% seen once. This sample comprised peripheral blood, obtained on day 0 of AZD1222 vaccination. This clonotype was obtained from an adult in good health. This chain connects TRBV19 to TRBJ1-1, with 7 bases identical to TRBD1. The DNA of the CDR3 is TGTGCCAGTAGTCGACAGGGCTCGAACACTGAAGCTTTCTTT. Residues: CASSRQGSNTEAFF.